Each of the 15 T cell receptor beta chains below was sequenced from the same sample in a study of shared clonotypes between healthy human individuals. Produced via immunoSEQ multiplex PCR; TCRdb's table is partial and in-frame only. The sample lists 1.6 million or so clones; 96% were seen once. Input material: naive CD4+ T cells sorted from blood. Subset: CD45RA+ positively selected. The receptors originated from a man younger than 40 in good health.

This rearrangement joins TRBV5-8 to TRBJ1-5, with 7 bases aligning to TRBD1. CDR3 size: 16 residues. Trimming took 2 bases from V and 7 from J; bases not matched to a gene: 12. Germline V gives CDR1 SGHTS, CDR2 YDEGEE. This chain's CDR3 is CASSLGTGNRGQPQHF. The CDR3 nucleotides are TGTGCCAGCAGCTTAGGTACTGGGAACAGGGGACAGCCCCAGCATTTT.

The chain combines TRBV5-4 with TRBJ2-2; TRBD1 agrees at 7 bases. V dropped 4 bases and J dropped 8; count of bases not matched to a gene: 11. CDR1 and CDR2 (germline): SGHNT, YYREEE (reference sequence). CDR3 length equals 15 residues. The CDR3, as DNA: TGTGCCAGCAGCGTAACCCAGACAGGGAAGGGGGAGCTGTTTTTT. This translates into CASSVTQTGKGELFF.

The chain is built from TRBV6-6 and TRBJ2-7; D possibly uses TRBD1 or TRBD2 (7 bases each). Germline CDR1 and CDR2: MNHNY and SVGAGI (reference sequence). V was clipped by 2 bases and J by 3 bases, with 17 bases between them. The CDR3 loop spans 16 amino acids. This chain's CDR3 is CASSYAGDRPFYEQYF. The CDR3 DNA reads TGTGCCAGCAGTTACGCGGGGGACAGACCCTTCTACGAGCAGTACTTC.

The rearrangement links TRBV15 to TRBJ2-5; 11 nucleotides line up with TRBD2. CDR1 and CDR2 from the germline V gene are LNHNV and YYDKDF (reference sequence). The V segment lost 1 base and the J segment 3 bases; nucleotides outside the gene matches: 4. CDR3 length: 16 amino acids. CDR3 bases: TGTGCCACCAGCAGAGGAAAGACTAGCGGGGAAGAGACCCAGTACTTC. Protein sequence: CATSRGKTSGEETQYF.

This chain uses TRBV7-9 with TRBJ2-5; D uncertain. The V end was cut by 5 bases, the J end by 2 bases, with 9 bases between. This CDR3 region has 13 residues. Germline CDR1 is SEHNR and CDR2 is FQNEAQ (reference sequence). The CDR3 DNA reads TGTGCCAGCAGCGGACGGAATCAAGAGACCCAGTACTTC. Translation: CASSGRNQETQYF.

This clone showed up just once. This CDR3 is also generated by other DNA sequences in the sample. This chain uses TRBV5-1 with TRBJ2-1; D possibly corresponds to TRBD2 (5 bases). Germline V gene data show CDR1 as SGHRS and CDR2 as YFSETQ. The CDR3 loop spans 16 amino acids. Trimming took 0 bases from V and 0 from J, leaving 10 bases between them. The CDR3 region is CASSLGGSSSYNEQFF. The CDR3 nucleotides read TGCGCCAGCAGCTTGGGAGGGTCAAGCTCCTACAATGAGCAGTTCTTC.

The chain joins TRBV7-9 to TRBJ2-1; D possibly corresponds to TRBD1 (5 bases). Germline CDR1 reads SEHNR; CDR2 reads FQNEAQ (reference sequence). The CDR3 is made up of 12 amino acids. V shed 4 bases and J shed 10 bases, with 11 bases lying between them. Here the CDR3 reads CASSSGSAEQFF. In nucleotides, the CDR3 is TGTGCCAGCAGCTCAGGGTCGGCGGAGCAGTTCTTC.

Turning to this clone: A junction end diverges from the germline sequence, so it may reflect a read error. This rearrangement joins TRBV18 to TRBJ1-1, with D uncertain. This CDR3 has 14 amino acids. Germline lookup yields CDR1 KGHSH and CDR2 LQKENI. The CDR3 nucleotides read TGTGCCAGCTCACCAAACACCGGGAACCCTGAAGCTTTCTTT. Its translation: CASSPNTGNPEAFF.

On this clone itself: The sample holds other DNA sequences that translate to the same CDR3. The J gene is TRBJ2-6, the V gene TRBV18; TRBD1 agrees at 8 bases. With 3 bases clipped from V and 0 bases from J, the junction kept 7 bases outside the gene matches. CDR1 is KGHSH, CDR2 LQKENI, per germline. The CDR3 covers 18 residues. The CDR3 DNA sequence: TGTGCCAGCTCACCCCTTGGGACAGGTAGCTCTGGGGCCAACGTCCTGACTTTC. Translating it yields CASSPLGTGSSGANVLTF. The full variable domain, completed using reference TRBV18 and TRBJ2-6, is NAGVMQNPRHLVRRRGQEARLRCSPMKGHSHVYWYRQLPEEGLKFMVYLQKENIIDESGMPKERFSAEFPKEGPSILRIQQVVRGDSAAYFCASSPLGTGSSGANVLTFGAGSRLTVL.

CDR3 amino acids: CASSLLGLAADTQYF. The CDR3 bases are TGTGCCAGCAGCTTATTGGGACTAGCGGCAGATACGCAGTATTTT. The chain uses TRBV11-2 and TRBJ2-3, with 11 positions matching TRBD2. Germline trimming cut 2 bases from V and 4 bases from J; bases unmatched to any gene: 2. Germline V gene data show CDR1 as SGHAT and CDR2 as FQNNGV. This CDR3 has 15 residues.

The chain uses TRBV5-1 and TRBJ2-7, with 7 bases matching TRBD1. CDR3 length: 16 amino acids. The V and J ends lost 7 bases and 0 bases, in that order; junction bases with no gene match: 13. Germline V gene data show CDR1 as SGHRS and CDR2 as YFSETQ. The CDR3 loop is CASYLSPGQSSYEQYF. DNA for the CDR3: TGCGCCAGCTACCTCTCCCCGGGACAGAGCTCCTACGAGCAGTACTTC.

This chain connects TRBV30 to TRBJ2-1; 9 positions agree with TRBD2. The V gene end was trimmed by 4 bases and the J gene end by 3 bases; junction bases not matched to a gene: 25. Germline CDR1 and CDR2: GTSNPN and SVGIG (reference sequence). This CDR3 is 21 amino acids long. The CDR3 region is CAWKLGRGRASGTIDYNEQFF. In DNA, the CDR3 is TGTGCCTGGAAGTTGGGCAGGGGGAGGGCTAGCGGGACTATCGACTACAATGAGCAGTTCTTC. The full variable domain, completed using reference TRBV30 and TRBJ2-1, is SQTIHQWPATLVQPVGSPLSLECTVEGTSNPNLYWYRQAAGRGLQLLFYSVGIGQISSEVPQNLSASRPQDRQFILSSKKLLLSDSGFYLCAWKLGRGRASGTIDYNEQFFGPGTRLTVL.

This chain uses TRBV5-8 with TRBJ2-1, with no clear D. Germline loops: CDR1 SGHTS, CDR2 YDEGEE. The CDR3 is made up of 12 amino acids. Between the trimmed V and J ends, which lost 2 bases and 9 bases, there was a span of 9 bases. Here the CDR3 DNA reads TGTGCCAGCAGCTTAAATCCGGGTGAGCAGTTCTTC. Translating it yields CASSLNPGEQFF.

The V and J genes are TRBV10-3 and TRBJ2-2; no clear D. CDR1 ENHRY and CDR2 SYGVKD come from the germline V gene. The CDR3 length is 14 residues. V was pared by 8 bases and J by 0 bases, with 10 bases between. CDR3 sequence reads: CAIGYSANTGELFF. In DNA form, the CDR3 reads TGTGCCATCGGCTATTCAGCGAACACCGGGGAGCTGTTTTTT.

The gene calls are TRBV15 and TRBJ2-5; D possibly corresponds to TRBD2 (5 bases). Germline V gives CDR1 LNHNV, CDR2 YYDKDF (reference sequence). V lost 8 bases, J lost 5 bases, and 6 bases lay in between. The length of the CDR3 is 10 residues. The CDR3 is CATGEETQYF. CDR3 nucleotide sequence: TGTGCCACCGGGGAGGAGACCCAGTACTTC.